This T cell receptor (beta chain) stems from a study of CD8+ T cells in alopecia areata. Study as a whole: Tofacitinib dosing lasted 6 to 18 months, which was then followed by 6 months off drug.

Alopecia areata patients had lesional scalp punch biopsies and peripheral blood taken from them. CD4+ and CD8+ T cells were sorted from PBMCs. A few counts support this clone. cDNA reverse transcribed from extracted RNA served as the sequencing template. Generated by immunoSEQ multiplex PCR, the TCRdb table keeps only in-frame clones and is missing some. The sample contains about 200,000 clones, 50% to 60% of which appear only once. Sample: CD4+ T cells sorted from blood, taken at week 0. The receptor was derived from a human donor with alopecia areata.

Here the CDR3 reads CASSPSGTASTDTQYF. The CDR3 coding sequence is TGTGCCAGCTCACCATCCGGCACGGCTAGCACAGATACGCAGTATTTT. The chain recombines TRBV18 with TRBJ2-3; D is uncertain. Trimming shortened V by 2 bases and J by 0 bases, and 12 bases separated the two germline ends. This CDR3 spans 16 amino acids. The germline V gene has CDR1 KGHSH and CDR2 LQKENI.